The 13 T cell receptor beta chains reported below all come from one sample, sequenced in a study of technical replicates of blood from several donors. Measured with immunoSEQ multiplex PCR; TCRdb has only the in-frame clones, and not every one. Of about 93,000 clones listed, approximately 95% were seen once; the top ten hold over 0.2%. The specimen sequenced was T cells isolated from PBMCs. The receptors were sampled from a human donor in good health.

The V and J genes are TRBV27 and TRBJ1-1; the match to TRBD1 covers 7 bases. V shed 0 bases and J 1 base; nucleotides not matched to a gene: 11. The CDR3 loop spans 18 amino acids. Germline CDR1 MNHEY, CDR2 SMNVEV (reference sequence). The CDR3 DNA reads as TGTGCCAGCAGTTTATCTACCTACAAGGGGGCTCGGAACACTGAAGCTTTCTTT. Encoded protein: CASSLSTYKGARNTEAFF.

J is TRBJ2-7 and V is TRBV6-1, with TRBD2 matching over 7 bases. The CDR3 extends over 14 amino acids. Germline CDR1 and CDR2: MNHNS and SASEGT. Trimming cost V 2 bases and J 2 bases; bases outside gene matches: 3. CDR3 region: CASSETGGAYEQYF. DNA of the CDR3: TGTGCCAGCAGTGAAACGGGGGGTGCCTACGAGCAGTACTTC.

The rearrangement uses TRBV19 and TRBJ2-1; 10 nucleotides align to TRBD1. With V trimmed by 4 bases and J by 3 bases, 6 bases remained unmatched. Germline CDR1 reads LNHDA; CDR2 reads SQIVND (reference sequence). CDR3 size: 16 residues. The CDR3 DNA follows: TGTGCCAGTAGTACAGGGACAGGGGAAGGCTACAATGAGCAGTTCTTC. It codes for CASSTGTGEGYNEQFF.

This clone has more than one count but fewer than ten. This rearrangement joins TRBV7-9 to TRBJ2-2, with D possibly matching TRBD1 (5 bases). CDR3 size: 15 residues. Deletions cut 5 bases from V and 6 bases from J, with 16 bases between. Germline CDR1 is SEHNR and CDR2 is FQNEAQ (reference sequence). The CDR3 nucleotides are TGTGCCAGCAGCACCAGGGCGGTATTCGCCGGGGAGCTGTTTTTT. Its translation: CASSTRAVFAGELFF.

This clone was seen a single time. This chain connects TRBV25-1 to TRBJ2-7; possibly TRBD1 for D (6 bases). The CDR3 is 15 amino acids. From germline, CDR1 is MGHDK and CDR2 SYGVNS. Trimming cost V 7 bases and J 0 bases, with 16 bases left between them. Written as DNA, the CDR3 is TGTGCCAGCACCCAGGCAGGGGTTAACTCCTACGAGCAGTACTTC. Amino acid sequence: CASTQAGVNSYEQYF.

Only one count was recorded for this clone. The chain links TRBV6-1 to TRBJ2-4; tentative D call: TRBD2 (6 bases). CDR3 size: 14 residues. Germline V CDR1 and CDR2: MNHNS, SASEGT. The ends were cut back, 7 bases at V and 3 bases at J, with 13 bases in the middle. In DNA form, the CDR3 reads TGTGCCAGCAAGGAGGGGAACATCAAAAACATTCAGTACTTC. Translating it yields CASKEGNIKNIQYF.

The chain is built from TRBV28 and TRBJ1-5; D might be TRBD1 (6 bases). V shed 5 bases and J shed 4 bases, with 15 bases lying between them. The CDR3 extends over 15 amino acids. Germline CDR1 and CDR2: MDHEN and SYDVKM. CDR3 in amino acids: CASSIRQAGNQPQHF. CDR3 in DNA: TGTGCCAGCAGTATTCGACAGGCTGGGAATCAGCCCCAGCATTTT.

The J gene is TRBJ2-7, the V gene TRBV7-6, with D possibly TRBD1 on 6 matching bases. The CDR3 is made up of 14 amino acids. V lost 1 base and J 6 bases, leaving 13 bases between the germline ends. Germline V gives CDR1 SGHVS, CDR2 FNYEAQ. In DNA, the CDR3 is TGTGCCAGCAGCTTAGGTGGGGGCCTATCCGAGCAGTACTTC. It specifies CASSLGGGLSEQYF.

The J gene is TRBJ2-7, the V gene TRBV5-1; no firm D call. The length of the CDR3 is 15 residues. The germline V and J ends were trimmed by 2 bases and 3 bases, with 15 bases remaining between them. Germline assignment: CDR1 SGHRS and CDR2 YFSETQ. The CDR3, as DNA: TGCGCCAGCAGCTTACAAGGCGCCGGGTACTACGAGCAGTACTTC. Its translation is CASSLQGAGYYEQYF.

This clone was picked up a small number of times. J is TRBJ2-1 and V is TRBV19; tentatively, D is TRBD2 (6 bases). Germline lookup yields CDR1 LNHDA and CDR2 SQIVND (reference sequence). CDR3 length: 15 residues. The V gene lost 5 bases and the J gene lost 2 bases, with 13 bases spanning the gap. The CDR3 loop is CASSGGLITYNEQFF. The CDR3 DNA follows: TGTGCCAGTAGTGGGGGACTTATCACCTACAATGAGCAGTTCTTC.

The rearrangement links TRBV6-5 to TRBJ2-7; D may be TRBD1 (5 bases). The CDR3 totals 13 residues. Between the trimmed V and J ends, which lost 6 bases and 4 bases, there was a span of 13 bases. Germline CDR1 and CDR2: MNHEY and SVGAGI. CDR3 residues: CASRDSTAYEQYF. The CDR3 bases are TGTGCCAGCAGAGACTCGACAGCTTACGAGCAGTACTTC.

The chain carries TRBV14 and TRBJ2-1; D is possibly TRBD2 (6 bases). Germline lookup yields CDR1 SGHDN and CDR2 FVKESK. V shed 1 base and J shed 0 bases, with 7 bases lying between them. The CDR3 extends over 15 amino acids. The CDR3 here is CASSQVGSSYNEQFF. The CDR3, as DNA: TGTGCCAGCAGCCAAGTCGGGAGCTCCTACAATGAGCAGTTCTTC. Supplemented by reference TRBV14 and TRBJ2-1, the full variable domain reads EAGVTQFPSHSVIEKGQTVTLRCDPISGHDNLYWYRRVMGKEIKFLLHFVKESKQDESGMPNNRFLAERTGGTYSTLKVQPAELEDSGVYFCASSQVGSSYNEQFFGPGTRLTVL.

The chain carries TRBV27 and TRBJ2-7, with D possibly matching TRBD2 (5 bases). The CDR3 totals 13 residues. CDR1 is MNHEY and CDR2 is SMNVEV in the germline V gene (reference sequence). V was shortened by 3 bases and J by 3 bases, with 9 bases between the two germline ends. CDR3 amino acids: CASSLYRDYEQYF. The CDR3 DNA reads TGTGCCAGCAGTTTGTACCGGGACTACGAGCAGTACTTC.